Each of the 27 T cell receptor beta chains below was sequenced from the same sample in a study of blood T cells in healthy people across ages. It was with a sample-barcoded 5' primer and a J-beta primer mix that a second PCR of roughly 7 to 12 cycles was run. TCRdb re-derived calls from the 5' RACE reads in MiXCR, one entry per CDR3 protein. The profile covers approximately 960,000 distinct CDR3 sequences, with almost 30% appearing a single time and 9.5% to 13% taken by the ten largest. The same specimen was also included in a second study, on T cells of mothers and their children.

Sample: blood. These receptors were taken from a woman in her thirties or forties in good health.

The table lists this clonotype with many counts. The V and J genes are TRBV12-5 and TRBJ2-5, with TRBD2 as a possible D gene (7 bases). This CDR3 has 13 residues. Germline V gene sequence: CDR1 LGHNT, CDR2 FRNRAP. Trimming left V 4 bases short and J 5 bases short, with 11 bases between. The CDR3 sequence: CASGWGGAETQYF. As DNA, the CDR3 is TGTGCTAGTGGTTGGGGGGGCGCGGAGACCCAGTACTTC.

This clonotype was picked up a small number of times. For the CDR3, the DNA is TGTGCCAGCAGCTCTGTGGCTAGCGGATACAATGAGCAGTTCTTC. Its protein product is CASSSVASGYNEQFF. This chain links TRBV11-2 with TRBJ2-1; 7 bases align to TRBD2. The CDR3 extends over 15 amino acids. Germline values: CDR1 SGHAT, CDR2 FQNNGV. V gave up 4 bases and J gave up 4 bases; unmatched junction bases: 7.

There are many counts of this clonotype. The chain joins TRBV6-4 to TRBJ1-2; 9 nucleotides match TRBD1. CDR3 size: 14 residues. The V segment lost 6 bases and the J segment 2 bases; nucleotides outside the gene matches: 4. Germline V gene data show CDR1 as MRHNA and CDR2 as SNTAGT. DNA for the CDR3: TGTGCCAGCAGGGCCGGACAGGGGAACTATGGCTACACCTTC. This encodes CASRAGQGNYGYTF.

This clonotype has ten or more counts. This chain joins TRBV4-1 and TRBJ2-7, with 8 bases lining up with TRBD1. Germline V gives CDR1 MGHRA, CDR2 YSYEKL. This CDR3 has 16 residues. J was trimmed by 5 bases and V by 2 bases; bases with no gene match: 11. CDR3 sequence (DNA): TGCGCCAGCAGCCAAAAAACCGGGACAGGTCGCGACGAGCAGTACTTC. Translated: CASSQKTGTGRDEQYF.

The chain is built from TRBV20-1 and TRBJ2-7; 8 bases are a match to TRBD1. Matching the DNA end better, TRBJ2-5 makes the J call doubtful. The CDR3 has 13 residues. CDR1 and CDR2 (germline): DFQATT, SNEGSKA (reference sequence). The CDR3 loop reads CSARGTGHETQYF. In DNA form, the CDR3 reads TGCAGTGCTAGAGGGACAGGGCATGAGACCCAGTACTTC.

The J gene is TRBJ2-7, the V gene TRBV24-1; tentatively, D is TRBD1 (5 bases). Germline V gene sequence: CDR1 KGHDR, CDR2 SFDVKD. With 3 bases removed from V and 0 bases from J, the gap between germline ends came to 8 bases. There are 14 residues in the CDR3. CDR3 sequence (DNA): TGTGCCACCAGTGATCCACAGGTCTCCTACGAGCAGTACTTC. Protein: CATSDPQVSYEQYF.

Of note for this clonotype: This may come from a read error, since a much larger clone is one base off. This chain links TRBV28 with TRBJ2-7; the D gene is possibly TRBD2 (6 bases). The CDR3 totals 15 residues. Trimming stripped 5 bases from V and 2 bases from J, with 16 bases between. Germline V gene lookup returns CDR1 MDHEN and CDR2 SYDVKM. CDR3 loop: CASSVGTGVPYEQYF. The CDR3 DNA sequence: TGTGCCAGCAGTGTAGGGACGGGAGTTCCCTACGAGCAGTACTTC.

V usage is TRBV27 and J usage is TRBJ2-1; D perhaps matches TRBD1 (6 bases). This CDR3 has 15 amino acids. Germline assignment: CDR1 MNHEY and CDR2 SMNVEV (reference sequence). With 5 bases removed from V and 0 bases from J, the gap between germline ends came to 11 bases. This chain's CDR3 is CASSHPDSSYNEQFF. For the CDR3, the DNA is TGTGCCAGCAGTCACCCGGACAGCTCCTACAATGAGCAGTTCTTC.

CDR3 protein: CAISESYGEQYF. The CDR3 DNA is TGTGCCATCAGTGAGTCATATGGGGAGCAGTACTTC. J is TRBJ2-7 and V is TRBV10-3; D uncertain. Germline loops: CDR1 ENHRY, CDR2 SYGVKD. Deletions cut 0 bases from V and 7 bases from J, with 7 bases between. The CDR3 runs 12 residues.

This clonotype was seen many times. The genes are TRBV28 and TRBJ2-7; tentative D call: TRBD1 (5 bases). The germline gives CDR1 MDHEN, CDR2 SYDVKM. The CDR3 loop spans 13 amino acids. V dropped 7 bases and J dropped 4 bases, with 14 bases sitting between them. The DNA for the CDR3 is TGTGCCAGCATTGCAGGGATCGGATACGAGCAGTACTTC. It is translated as CASIAGIGYEQYF.

The chain combines TRBV5-4 with TRBJ2-7; weak D call: TRBD2 (6 bases). The CDR3 extends over 14 amino acids. CDR1 is SGHNT, CDR2 YYREEE, per germline (reference sequence). V lost 4 bases, J lost 3 bases, and 14 bases lay in between. CDR3 amino acids: CASSGEEGNYEQYF. The CDR3 DNA reads TGTGCCAGCAGCGGGGAGGAAGGAAACTACGAGCAGTACTTC. Based on the CDR3 plus reference TRBV5-4 and TRBJ2-7, the full variable domain is ETGVTQSPTHLIKTRGQQVTLRCSSQSGHNTVSWYQQALGQGPQFIFQYYREEENGRGNFPPRFSGLQFPNYSSELNVNALELDDSALYLCASSGEEGNYEQYFGPGTRLTVT.

The gene calls are TRBV5-1 and TRBJ2-3; D uncertain. The V and J ends lost 4 bases and 2 bases respectively, with 14 bases between them. The germline V gene encodes CDR1 SGHRS and CDR2 YFSETQ. CDR3 length equals 15 residues. CDR3 sequence reads: CASSMESDLTDTQYF. The CDR3 nucleotides read TGCGCCAGCAGCATGGAATCAGACCTCACAGATACGCAGTATTTT.

The rearrangement links TRBV20-1 to TRBJ1-2; no reliable D call. Germline CDR1 reads DFQATT; CDR2 reads SNEGSKA (reference sequence). There are 13 residues in the CDR3. Trimming shortened V by 6 bases and J by 10 bases, and 21 bases separated the two germline ends. CDR3 nucleotides: TGCAGTGCCCTAAGGGCGGACTGGAACTTCTACACCTTC. This translates into CSALRADWNFYTF.

The sample holds a few counts of this clonotype. The chain recombines TRBV7-9 with TRBJ2-1; D not resolved. Between the trimmed V and J ends, which lost 5 bases and 7 bases, there was a span of 12 bases. The V gene's germline CDR1 is SEHNR and CDR2 FQNEAQ (reference sequence). The CDR3 sequence is 13 residues long. CDR3 residues: CASSSSGLNEQFF. The DNA of the CDR3 is TGTGCCAGCAGCAGCTCGGGTCTTAATGAGCAGTTCTTC.

Turning to this clonotype: A much larger clone differs by one base, so this may be a read error. The chain links TRBV18 to TRBJ2-5; 7 bases are a match to TRBD1. The CDR3 is 14 residues long. V gave up 2 bases and J gave up 11 bases; unmatched junction bases: 11. CDR1 is KGHSH, CDR2 LQKENI, per germline. The CDR3 region is CASSPVQGTSGQYF. The CDR3 DNA follows: TGTGCCAGCTCACCAGTACAGGGGACCAGTGGGCAGTACTTC.

This clonotype has at least ten counts. This chain connects TRBV7-2 to TRBJ2-7, with 15 bases lining up with TRBD2. CDR1 SGHTA and CDR2 FQGNSA come from the germline V gene. The CDR3 extends over 15 amino acids. With 8 bases clipped from V and 3 bases from J, the junction kept 5 bases outside the gene matches. CDR3 nucleotides: TGTGCCAGCGGACTAGCGGGGGGGTCTTTCTACGAGCAGTACTTC. Protein sequence: CASGLAGGSFYEQYF.

The V and J genes are TRBV6-1 and TRBJ1-1; D not resolved. CDR3 length equals 11 residues. CDR1 is MNHNS, CDR2 SASEGT, per germline. V shed 10 bases and J shed 0 bases, with 6 bases lying between them. The CDR3 DNA is TGTGCCATCCGGTTGAACACTGAAGCTTTCTTT. Translation gives CAIRLNTEAFF.

For this clonotype: With a much larger clone just one base away, this may be a read error. The rearrangement links TRBV28 to TRBJ2-7, with TRBD1 identical over 8 bases. Germline assignment: CDR1 MDHEN and CDR2 SYDVKM. This CDR3 comprises 14 residues. CDR3 DNA: TGTGCCGGCAGTTTTACGGACAGGGTCTACGAGCAGTACTTC. As protein: CAGSFTDRVYEQYF. The full variable domain, in which reference TRBV28 and TRBJ2-7 provide the parts outside the CDR3, is DVKVTQSSRYLVKRTGEKVFLECVQDMDHENMFWYRQDPGLGLRLIYFSYDVKMKEKGDIPEGYSVSREKKERFSLILESASTNQTSMYLCAGSFTDRVYEQYFGPGTRLTVT.

The V and J genes are TRBV20-1 and TRBJ2-3; TRBD2 is a possible D gene (7 bases). The CDR3 is made up of 16 amino acids. V lost 0 bases and J 2 bases, leaving 15 bases between the germline ends. Germline V gives CDR1 DFQATT, CDR2 SNEGSKA (reference sequence). The CDR3 nucleotides read TGCAGTGCTAGAGATGTCGGGGGGCGATTCACAGATACGCAGTATTTT. As protein: CSARDVGGRFTDTQYF.

This clonotype was picked up a small number of times. A much larger clone differs from this one at a single base, so this may be a read error. CDR3 sequence reads: CASRVEGGHNEQFF. Written as DNA, the CDR3 is TGTGCCAGCAGGGTTGAGGGGGGGCACAATGAGCAGTTCTTC. This chain connects TRBV25-1 to TRBJ2-1; possible D gene TRBD2, 7 bases. CDR1 MGHDK and CDR2 SYGVNS come from the germline V gene. The ends were cut back, 6 bases at V and 5 bases at J, with 14 bases in the middle. There are 14 residues in the CDR3.

V gene TRBV12-3 or TRBV12-4 combines with J gene TRBJ1-2; D is uncertain. The CDR3 is 13 residues long. Between the trimmed V and J ends, which lost 6 bases and 6 bases, there was a span of 14 bases. CDR3 sequence reads: CASSQLGSDGYTF. In nucleotides, the CDR3 is TGTGCCAGCAGCCAGCTTGGGTCCGATGGCTACACCTTC.

The sample holds a few counts of this clonotype. The chain carries TRBV6-2 or TRBV6-3 and TRBJ1-2; unclear D gene. Trimming took 5 bases from V and 8 from J, leaving 18 bases between them. In germline, CDR1 is MNHEY, CDR2 SVGEGT. The CDR3 covers 14 residues. DNA for the CDR3: TGTGCCAGCAGTACATCACGCGAAGGGCTCGGCTACACCTTC. It is translated as CASSTSREGLGYTF.

The rearrangement uses TRBV20-1 and TRBJ1-6; 9 bases map to TRBD1. CDR1 and CDR2 (germline): DFQATT, SNEGSKA (reference sequence). Trimming cost V 3 bases and J 10 bases; bases outside gene matches: 10. The CDR3 has 15 amino acids. The CDR3 nucleotides are TGCAGTGCTAGGGGCACCAGGACAGGGGCGTCACCCCTCCACTTT. Translating it yields CSARGTRTGASPLHF.

The chain carries TRBV29-1 and TRBJ1-2; D perhaps matches TRBD1 (5 bases). Per germline, CDR1 SQVTM and CDR2 ANQGSEA. CDR3 length: 14 residues. The V end was cut by 0 bases, the J end by 4 bases, with 12 bases between. The CDR3 DNA sequence: TGCAGCGTTGAAGATCTCGGGGGGGTCTATGGCTACACCTTC. It encodes CSVEDLGGVYGYTF.

A remark on this clonotype: The germline gene is not matched at one end of the junction; a read error may be the cause. The chain couples TRBV12-3 or TRBV12-4 to TRBJ2-2, with 8 positions matching TRBD1. CDR3 length: 16 residues. The CDR3 protein is CASSPPDRANTGERFF. The CDR3 bases are TGTGCCAGCAGCCCCCCGGACAGGGCGAACACCGGGGAGCGGTTTTTT.

The chain links TRBV6-5 to TRBJ2-7; perhaps TRBD1 as D (5 bases). This CDR3 spans 16 amino acids. The ends were cut back, 0 bases at V and 2 bases at J, with 14 bases in the middle. Germline loops: CDR1 MNHEY, CDR2 SVGAGI. The CDR3 here is CASSYSGQGRTYEQYF. The CDR3 DNA follows: TGTGCCAGCAGTTACTCGGGTCAGGGCCGTACCTACGAGCAGTACTTC.

This rearrangement joins TRBV10-3 to TRBJ2-6; 7 bases agree with TRBD1. Per the germline V gene, CDR1 is ENHRY and CDR2 is SYGVKD. This CDR3 has 20 residues. The V and J ends lost 8 bases and 0 bases, in that order; junction bases with no gene match: 19. CDR3 nucleotide sequence: TGTGCCATCCTGATTTGGGACAGCCAGCAAGGGCGCTCTGGGGCCAACGTCCTGACTTTC. It encodes CAILIWDSQQGRSGANVLTF.